The 6 T cell receptor beta chains below all came from one sample that was sequenced in a study of patients and donors after allogeneic stem cell transplantation. TCRdb re-derived calls from the RT-PCR reads in MiXCR, one entry per CDR3 protein. The sample lists roughly 140,000 distinct CDR3 sequences; about two fifths were seen once. Sequencing used blood, either unsorted or a sorted T cell fraction (not recorded which). These receptors were collected from a human donor who was either an allogeneic HSCT recipient or a stem cell or donor lymphocyte infusion donor (not recorded which). It is not recorded whose cells these are; they may come from a transplant donor.

This clonotype has just a few counts. The chain recombines TRBV6-5 with TRBJ2-2; D remains ambiguous. Trimming cost V 11 bases and J 0 bases, with 10 bases left between them. The CDR3 is made up of 13 amino acids. Germline CDR1 reads MNHEY; CDR2 reads SVGAGI. The DNA for the CDR3 is TGTGCCGCGACCGGATCGAACACCGGGGAGCTGTTTTTT. Translation: CAATGSNTGELFF.

The chain carries TRBV29-1 and TRBJ1-1, with 10 bases aligning to TRBD1. V dropped 6 bases and J dropped 11; count of bases not matched to a gene: 12. This CDR3 contains 13 residues. CDR1 SQVTM and CDR2 ANQGSEA come from the germline V gene. CDR3 sequence (DNA): TGCAGCGTAAGACAGGGGGCGATCCCATTTGCTTTCTTT. Its translation: CSVRQGAIPFAFF.

This chain connects TRBV12-3 or TRBV12-4 to TRBJ2-4, with 7 bases identical to TRBD1. The CDR3 runs 15 residues. The J segment lost 3 bases and the V segment lost 11 bases, leaving 13 bases of the junction unmatched. CDR3 coding DNA: TGTGCCTCCAGTCCGACAGGGCTGGGCAAAAACATTCAGTACTTC. This gives the protein CASSPTGLGKNIQYF.

This clonotype was found a few times. V usage is TRBV29-1 and J usage is TRBJ1-2; no clear D gene. CDR3 length: 12 residues. The V and J ends lost 3 bases and 3 bases respectively, with 8 bases between them. Germline CDR1 SQVTM, CDR2 ANQGSEA. The chain's CDR3 is CSVEASDYGYTF. As DNA, the CDR3 is TGCAGCGTTGAGGCTTCTGACTATGGCTACACCTTC.

This clonotype was seen a handful of times. This chain uses TRBV20-1 with TRBJ1-2, with a weak D call TRBD1 (6 bases). V lost 3 bases and J 6 bases, leaving 11 bases between the germline ends. This CDR3 is 12 amino acids long. CDR1 is DFQATT and CDR2 is SNEGSKA in the germline V gene (reference sequence). The DNA of the CDR3 is TGCAGTGCTAGGGACGAGGGGGATGGCTACACCTTC. As protein: CSARDEGDGYTF.

CDR3 region: CASSLVPRDKPQHF. DNA for the CDR3: TGTGCCAGCAGCTTAGTACCTCGGGACAAGCCCCAGCATTTT. The J gene is TRBJ1-5, the V gene TRBV7-2; D perhaps matches TRBD1 (6 bases). The CDR3 sequence is 14 residues long. The germline V gene encodes CDR1 SGHTA and CDR2 FQGNSA. The V gene lost 1 base and the J gene lost 8 bases, with 12 bases spanning the gap.